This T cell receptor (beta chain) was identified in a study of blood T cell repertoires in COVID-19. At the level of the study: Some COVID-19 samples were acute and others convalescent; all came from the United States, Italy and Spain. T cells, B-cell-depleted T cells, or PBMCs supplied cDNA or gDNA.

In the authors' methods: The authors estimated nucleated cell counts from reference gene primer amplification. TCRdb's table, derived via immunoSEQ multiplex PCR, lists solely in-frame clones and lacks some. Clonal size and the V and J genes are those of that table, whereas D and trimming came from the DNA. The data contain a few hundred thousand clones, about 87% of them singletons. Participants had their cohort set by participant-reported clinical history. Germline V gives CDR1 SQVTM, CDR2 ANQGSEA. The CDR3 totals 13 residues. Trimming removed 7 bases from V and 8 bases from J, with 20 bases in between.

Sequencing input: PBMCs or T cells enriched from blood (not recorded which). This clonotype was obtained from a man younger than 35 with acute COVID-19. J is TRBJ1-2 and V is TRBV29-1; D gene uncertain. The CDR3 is CSDLGQILEGYTF. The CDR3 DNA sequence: TGCAGCGACCTCGGCCAGATTCTGGAGGGCTACACCTTC.